The rows below give T cell receptor beta chains drawn from one sample of a study of T-cell memory formation after mild COVID-19. MiXCR was run by TCRdb on the 5' RACE reads, yielding one entry per CDR3 protein. The table includes fewer than 150,000 distinct CDR3 sequences, roughly 13% detected once. The specimen was PBMCs or a T cell subset sorted from them (not recorded which). These receptors originate from an adult woman who had mild COVID-19 (a few samples of this study predate the infection). Cell type and time point are not known. Each CDR3 is given with its conserved first and last residue. D genes are given only for firm matches. Clone size is stated in some rows and not others, as once, few, many or a class when expanded.

CDR3 protein: CASSLAGPEAFF; CDR3 DNA: TGTGCCAGCAGCTTAGCGGGTCCTGAAGCTTTCTTT; J gene: TRBJ1-1; V gene: TRBV7-9; clone size: few; D gene: -
CDR3 protein: CSVWSGTFYEQYF; CDR3 DNA: TGCAGCGTTTGGTCGGGGACATTCTACGAGCAGTACTTC; J gene: TRBJ2-7; V gene: TRBV29-1; clone size: -; D gene: -
CDR3 protein: CSAREGSSYNEQFF; CDR3 DNA: TGCAGTGCTAGAGAAGGAAGCTCCTACAATGAGCAGTTCTTC; J gene: TRBJ2-1; V gene: TRBV20-1; clone size: few; D gene: -
CDR3 protein: CASSYERRNEKLFF; CDR3 DNA: TGTGCCAGCAGTTACGAGCGGCGTAATGAAAAACTGTTTTTT; J gene: TRBJ1-4; V gene: TRBV6-5; clone size: -; D gene: -
CDR3 protein: CASSLTGTDDNEQFF; CDR3 DNA: TGTGCCAGCAGCTTGACCGGGACAGATGACAATGAGCAGTTCTTC; J gene: TRBJ2-1; V gene: TRBV7-8; clone size: -; D gene: TRBD1
CDR3 protein: CASSLGLSNEQYF; CDR3 DNA: TGTGCCAGCAGCTTAGGATTATCGAACGAGCAGTACTTC; J gene: TRBJ2-7; V gene: TRBV5-4; clone size: -; D gene: -
CDR3 protein: CASSLVGPQETQYF; CDR3 DNA: TGCGCCAGCAGCTTGGTGGGGCCCCAAGAGACCCAGTACTTC; J gene: TRBJ2-5; V gene: TRBV5-1; clone size: few; D gene: -
CDR3 protein: CASSSPILTGGVEAFF; CDR3 DNA: TGTGCCAGCAGTTCTCCTATTCTTACAGGGGGCGTTGAAGCTTTCTTT; J gene: TRBJ1-1; V gene: TRBV6-5; clone size: many; D gene: TRBD1
CDR3 protein: CASSATGVNEQFF; CDR3 DNA: TGTGCCAGCAGCGCGACAGGGGTCAATGAGCAGTTCTTC; J gene: TRBJ2-1; V gene: TRBV12-3/TRBV12-4; clone size: -; D gene: TRBD1
CDR3 protein: CASSFGSESTF; CDR3 DNA: TGTGCCAGCAGCTTTGGGTCGGAATCCACCTTC; J gene: TRBJ1-2; V gene: TRBV7-9; clone size: -; D gene: -
CDR3 protein: CASSPMERNTEAFF; CDR3 DNA: TGCGCCAGCAGCCCGATGGAAAGGAACACTGAAGCTTTCTTT; J gene: TRBJ1-1; V gene: TRBV5-1; clone size: -; D gene: -
CDR3 protein: CASSDRTGTYEQYF; CDR3 DNA: TGTGCCAGCAGTGACCGGACAGGAACCTACGAGCAGTACTTC; J gene: TRBJ2-7; V gene: TRBV25-1; clone size: -; D gene: TRBD1
CDR3 protein: CASSSGTGWTMNTEVFF; CDR3 DNA: TGTGCCAGCAGCTCCGGGACAGGGTGGACCATGAACACTGAAGTTTTCTTT; J gene: TRBJ1-1; V gene: TRBV7-3; clone size: -; D gene: TRBD1
CDR3 protein: CASSFGTSEYNEQFF; CDR3 DNA: TGTGCCAGCAGTTTCGGGACTAGCGAGTACAATGAGCAGTTCTTC; J gene: TRBJ2-1; V gene: TRBV12-3/TRBV12-4; clone size: few; D gene: TRBD2
CDR3 protein: CASRDRGSNQTQHF; CDR3 DNA: TGTGCCAGCAGGGACAGGGGAAGCAATCAGACCCAGCATTTT; J gene: TRBJ1-5; V gene: TRBV6-6; clone size: few; D gene: TRBD1
CDR3 protein: CASSADREYTEAFF; CDR3 DNA: TGTGCCAGCAGCGCCGACAGGGAGTACACTGAAGCTTTCTTT; J gene: TRBJ1-1; V gene: TRBV5-6; clone size: -; D gene: TRBD1
CDR3 protein: CSARDAFLRQNSNQPQHF; CDR3 DNA: TGCAGTGCTAGAGATGCGTTCCTTCGACAGAATAGCAATCAGCCCCAGCATTTT; J gene: TRBJ1-5; V gene: TRBV20-1; clone size: -; D gene: -
CDR3 protein: CSAMPGSGRIMNTEAFF; CDR3 DNA: TGCAGTGCAATGCCCGGGTCAGGGCGGATCATGAACACTGAAGCTTTCTTT; J gene: TRBJ1-1; V gene: TRBV20-1; clone size: few; D gene: -
CDR3 protein: CASERDRGGDEQFF; CDR3 DNA: TGCGCCAGCGAGCGGGACAGGGGGGGTGATGAGCAGTTCTTC; J gene: TRBJ2-1; V gene: TRBV4-1; clone size: -; D gene: TRBD1
CDR3 protein: CASSLNRGLETQYF; CDR3 DNA: TGTGCCAGCAGTTTGAACAGGGGGCTGGAGACCCAGTACTTC; J gene: TRBJ2-5; V gene: TRBV12-3/TRBV12-4; clone size: -; D gene: TRBD1
CDR3 protein: CASSLAATTGPYNSPLHF; CDR3 DNA: TGCGCCAGCAGCTTGGCGGCGACGACAGGACCTTATAATTCACCCCTCCACTTT; J gene: TRBJ1-6; V gene: TRBV5-1; clone size: once; D gene: -
CDR3 protein: CASSTNRGGSDTQYF; CDR3 DNA: TGTGCCAGCAGCACAAACAGGGGTGGATCAGATACGCAGTATTTT; J gene: TRBJ2-3; V gene: TRBV11-3; clone size: few; D gene: TRBD1
CDR3 protein: CASSQGGTDYGNTGELFF; CDR3 DNA: TGTGCCAGCAGCCAGGGGGGGACAGATTACGGGAACACCGGGGAGCTGTTTTTT; J gene: TRBJ2-2; V gene: TRBV3-1; clone size: -; D gene: -
CDR3 protein: CASSPFRGTEAFF; CDR3 DNA: TGTGCCAGCAGCCCTTTCCGGGGAACTGAAGCTTTCTTT; J gene: TRBJ1-1; V gene: TRBV27; clone size: -; D gene: -
CDR3 protein: CASRRGVNTEAFF; CDR3 DNA: TGTGCCAGCAGGAGAGGTGTGAACACTGAAGCTTTCTTT; J gene: TRBJ1-1; V gene: TRBV12-3/TRBV12-4; clone size: few; D gene: -
CDR3 protein: CASSQPGLGRETQYF; CDR3 DNA: TGTGCCAGCAGCCAACCGGGACTAGGGCGCGAGACCCAGTACTTC; J gene: TRBJ2-5; V gene: TRBV4-2; clone size: few; D gene: TRBD2
CDR3 protein: CASSPQLGGRAVDGYTF; CDR3 DNA: TGTGCCAGCAGTCCTCAACTCGGTGGCAGGGCGGTGGATGGCTACACCTTC; J gene: TRBJ1-2; V gene: TRBV6-6; clone size: few; D gene: -